This TCR beta chain emerged from a study of shared clonotypes between healthy human individuals. Clones were sequenced by immunoSEQ multiplex PCR, and TCRdb holds only the in-frame ones, with some missing. The repertoire consists of about 520,000 clones, with around 96% occurring once and the leading ten covering around 0.067%. Germline loops: CDR1 LNHNV, CDR2 YYDKDF (reference sequence). The V gene lost 0 bases and the J gene lost 11 bases, with 10 bases spanning the gap. The CDR3 length is 12 residues. The source is a woman younger than 45 in good health. Sequencing was performed on naive CD4+ T cells sorted from blood. Subset here: CD45RA+ positively selected. The chain is built from TRBV15 and TRBJ1-2; D gene unclear. The CDR3 coding sequence is TGTGCCACCAGCAGAGACCGCAGCGTATACACCTTC. Encoded protein: CATSRDRSVYTF.